The 22 T cell receptor beta chains listed next were all sequenced from one sample in a study of blood T cell repertoires in COVID-19. Using immunoSEQ multiplex PCR, the repertoire was profiled, and TCRdb retains in-frame clones only, with some absent. The sample yields roughly 250,000 clones, around 82% seen once. Sequencing was done on a sample of peripheral blood. These receptors were collected from a human donor with COVID-19, enrolled during active disease. The donor label of this sample is uncertain.

The chain couples TRBV2 to TRBJ2-1; TRBD2 might be the D (7 bases). The CDR3 loop spans 16 amino acids. Deletions cut 8 bases from V and 4 bases from J, with 21 bases between. Germline CDR1 and CDR2: SNHLY and FYNNEI. In DNA, the CDR3 is TGTGCCAGCCTTTCTTGGGGGGGCCCAACTTACAATGAGCAGTTCTTC. Translating gives CASLSWGGPTYNEQFF.

The rearrangement joins TRBV18 to TRBJ2-1; a possible D gene is TRBD2 (6 bases). Germline values: CDR1 KGHSH, CDR2 LQKENI. The CDR3 loop spans 15 amino acids. Trimming shortened V by 4 bases and J by 2 bases, and 12 bases separated the two germline ends. The CDR3 nucleotides read TGTGCCAGCTCACTTGAGGAGGGTCCCTACAATGAGCAGTTCTTC. Protein: CASSLEEGPYNEQFF. Based on the CDR3 plus reference TRBV18 and TRBJ2-1, the full variable domain is NAGVMQNPRHLVRRRGQEARLRCSPMKGHSHVYWYRQLPEEGLKFMVYLQKENIIDESGMPKERFSAEFPKEGPSILRIQQVVRGDSAAYFCASSLEEGPYNEQFFGPGTRLTVL.

The rearrangement joins TRBV27 to TRBJ2-7, with 7 bases identical to TRBD2. Per the germline V gene, CDR1 is MNHEY and CDR2 is SMNVEV (reference sequence). CDR3 size: 16 residues. J was trimmed by 2 bases and V by 8 bases; bases with no gene match: 15. This CDR3 is CASPLYERTSAYEQYF. CDR3 bases: TGTGCCAGCCCACTATATGAGAGAACTAGCGCCTACGAGCAGTACTTC.

This chain connects TRBV3-1 (or the pseudogene TRBV3-2) to TRBJ2-3; D uncertain. The CDR3 length is 15 residues. V gave up 0 bases and J gave up 2 bases, with 9 bases separating them. Germline V gene data show CDR1 as LGHDT and CDR2 as YNNKEL (reference sequence). Written as DNA, the CDR3 is TGTGCCAGCAGCCAAGATACTCTCCCCACAGATACGCAGTATTTT. This translates into CASSQDTLPTDTQYF.

This chain uses TRBV5-1 with TRBJ2-7; 9 bases are a match to TRBD1. CDR1 is SGHRS, CDR2 YFSETQ, per germline. V dropped 4 bases and J dropped 6; count of bases not matched to a gene: 2. The CDR3 contains 12 residues. The chain's CDR3 is CASSLDRGEQYF. DNA for the CDR3: TGCGCCAGCAGCCTGGACAGGGGCGAGCAGTACTTC.

The sample holds a few counts of this clone. The gene calls are TRBV6-5 and TRBJ2-7; 10 nucleotides agree with TRBD2. Per germline, CDR1 MNHEY and CDR2 SVGAGI. This CDR3 has 16 residues. The trim removed 0 bases at V and 2 bases at J, leaving 4 bases unmatched. For the CDR3, the DNA is TGTGCCAGCAGTTACTCGAGCGGGAGGGCTACCTACGAGCAGTACTTC. Translation: CASSYSSGRATYEQYF.

This clone was detected a few times. V gene TRBV6-6 combines with J gene TRBJ2-3; 12 nucleotides match TRBD1. The CDR3 extends over 16 amino acids. CDR1 is MNHNY and CDR2 is SVGAGI in the germline V gene (reference sequence). With V trimmed by 6 bases and J by 4 bases, 8 bases remained unmatched. The CDR3 loop reads CASRTSWDRGPDTQYF. As DNA, the CDR3 is TGTGCCAGCAGAACATCGTGGGACAGGGGGCCAGATACGCAGTATTTT.

This sequence joins TRBV6-5 and TRBJ2-5, with 9 bases matching TRBD2. The trim removed 6 bases at V and 3 bases at J, leaving 2 bases unmatched. Germline V gene sequence: CDR1 MNHEY, CDR2 SVGAGI. The CDR3 has 13 residues. CDR3 sequence: CASRQRGEETQYF. For the CDR3, the DNA is TGTGCCAGCAGGCAGCGGGGGGAAGAGACCCAGTACTTC.

This chain joins TRBV28 and TRBJ2-7, with D possibly TRBD1 on 5 matching bases. The CDR3 extends over 12 amino acids. The germline V gene encodes CDR1 MDHEN and CDR2 SYDVKM. CDR3 protein: CCIRADSYEQYF. CDR3 sequence (DNA): TGTTGTATCAGGGCCGACTCCTACGAGCAGTACTTC. The complete variable domain, with remaining parts taken from reference TRBV28 and TRBJ2-7, reads DVKVTQSSRYLVKRTGEKVFLECVQDMDHENMFWYRQDPGLGLRLIYFSYDVKMKEKGDIPEGYSVSREKKERFSLILESASTNQTSMYLCCIRADSYEQYFGPGTRLTVT.

This clone is a singleton in its sample. This chain links TRBV10-3 with TRBJ1-6, with TRBD1 identical over 9 bases. The CDR3 has 15 residues. Germline V gives CDR1 ENHRY, CDR2 SYGVKD. J gave up 7 bases and V 7 bases, and 8 bases lay outside the gene matches. CDR3: CAIKEATGGNSPLHF. The DNA for the CDR3 is TGTGCCATCAAAGAGGCGACAGGGGGGAATTCACCCCTCCACTTT.

The chain links TRBV5-1 to TRBJ1-6; D is ambiguous. The germline gives CDR1 SGHRS, CDR2 YFSETQ. The V end lost 4 bases, the J end lost 9 bases, and 14 bases lay between the germline ends. This CDR3 is 14 amino acids long. The CDR3 coding sequence is TGCGCCAGCAGCGCAAGGGAGACTGGTTCACCCCTCCACTTT. Amino acid sequence: CASSARETGSPLHF. Complete variable domain (other parts from reference TRBV5-1 and TRBJ1-6): KAGVTQTPRYLIKTRGQQVTLSCSPISGHRSVSWYQQTPGQGLQFLFEYFSETQRNKGNFPGRFSGRQFSNSRSEMNVSTLELGDSALYLCASSARETGSPLHFGNGTRLTVT.

This clone was recorded once. The V call is TRBV7-9, the J call TRBJ2-5; D not resolved. CDR3 length equals 12 residues. Germline V gives CDR1 SEHNR, CDR2 FQNEAQ (reference sequence). Trimming cost V 5 bases and J 4 bases, with 8 bases left between them. CDR3 region: CASSPWAETQYF. The CDR3 DNA follows: TGTGCCAGCAGCCCCTGGGCAGAGACCCAGTACTTC.

The genes are TRBV7-3 and TRBJ2-1, with 8 bases lining up with TRBD2. V was clipped by 1 base and J by 9 bases; unmatched bases: 8. The CDR3 has 15 residues. The germline V gene has CDR1 SGHTA and CDR2 FQGTGA. CDR3 loop: CASSLMSSGWGEQFF. The CDR3 DNA follows: TGTGCCAGCAGCTTAATGTCTAGCGGGTGGGGTGAGCAGTTCTTC.

This clone was seen only once. CDR3 bases: TGTGCCAGCACCCGATCTCCGGGAGGGCCGATCGATGAGCAGTTCTTC. Its protein is CASTRSPGGPIDEQFF. The V and J genes are TRBV6-4 and TRBJ2-1; 8 bases fit TRBD2. The CDR3 sequence is 16 residues long. V lost 7 bases and J lost 8; bases outside the gene matches: 16. Germline lookup yields CDR1 MRHNA and CDR2 SNTAGT.

This chain links TRBV28 with TRBJ1-4, with 9 positions matching TRBD1. CDR1 is MDHEN and CDR2 is SYDVKM in the germline V gene. The CDR3 length is 16 residues. The V segment lost 6 bases and the J segment 2 bases; nucleotides outside the gene matches: 7. CDR3 region: CASRADRGATNEKLFF. DNA of the CDR3: TGTGCCAGCAGGGCGGACAGGGGAGCGACTAATGAAAAACTGTTTTTT. Variable domain in full (rest from reference TRBV28 and TRBJ1-4): DVKVTQSSRYLVKRTGEKVFLECVQDMDHENMFWYRQDPGLGLRLIYFSYDVKMKEKGDIPEGYSVSREKKERFSLILESASTNQTSMYLCASRADRGATNEKLFFGSGTQLSVL.

This clone was counted once. This chain joins TRBV3-1 (or the pseudogene TRBV3-2) and TRBJ2-5; D may be TRBD2 (6 bases). The germline gives CDR1 LGHDT, CDR2 YNNKEL (reference sequence). The V end was cut by 4 bases, the J end by 5 bases, with 17 bases between. This CDR3 comprises 15 residues. The CDR3 DNA reads TGTGCCAGCAGCCTGGACCGGGACTCTAGGGAGACCCAGTACTTC. This encodes CASSLDRDSRETQYF.

This chain connects TRBV24-1 to TRBJ1-2; tentatively, D is TRBD1 (6 bases). Germline lookup yields CDR1 KGHDR and CDR2 SFDVKD. CDR3 length: 13 amino acids. Trimming cost V 3 bases and J 4 bases, with 8 bases left between them. The CDR3 reads CATSDAGVYGYTF. The CDR3 DNA sequence: TGTGCCACCAGTGATGCAGGGGTCTATGGCTACACCTTC.

Here the CDR3 reads CASEPGLAGGYEQFF. CDR3 nucleotide sequence: TGTGCCAGTGAGCCGGGACTAGCGGGAGGGTATGAGCAGTTCTTC. V usage is TRBV19 and J usage is TRBJ2-1, with TRBD2 matching 16 bases. Germline CDR1 and CDR2: LNHDA and SQIVND (reference sequence). The V gene end was trimmed by 8 bases and the J gene end by 8 bases; junction bases not matched to a gene: 6. The CDR3 covers 15 residues.

This chain uses TRBV7-2 with TRBJ2-1, with D maybe TRBD2 (6 bases). Trimming shortened V by 2 bases and J by 3 bases, and 14 bases separated the two germline ends. From germline, CDR1 is SGHTA and CDR2 FQGNSA. The CDR3 is 16 amino acids. The CDR3 nucleotides read TGTGCCAGCAGCTTAAATGGCGGGACCTACTACAATGAGCAGTTCTTC. Its translation is CASSLNGGTYYNEQFF.

The chain employs TRBV6-1 and TRBJ2-7; maybe TRBD2 (6 bases). The germline V gene has CDR1 MNHNS and CDR2 SASEGT. The V gene lost 0 bases and the J gene lost 2 bases, with 14 bases spanning the gap. The CDR3 covers 16 residues. CDR3 bases: TGTGCCAGCAGTGAAGCAGGAGTGTGGGGGGCCTACGAGCAGTACTTC. Protein: CASSEAGVWGAYEQYF.

The chain has TRBV15 and TRBJ2-7; 7 bases are a match to TRBD2. The germline CDR1 and CDR2 sequences are LNHNV and YYDKDF (reference sequence). The V and J ends lost 3 bases and 2 bases, in that order; junction bases with no gene match: 7. The CDR3 length is 15 residues. The CDR3 DNA reads TGTGCCACCAGCAGTCGTCTAGCGGCGGCCTACGAGCAGTACTTC. It encodes CATSSRLAAAYEQYF.

The rearrangement uses TRBV3-1 (or the pseudogene TRBV3-2) and TRBJ2-3; 9 nucleotides align to TRBD2. Looked up from germline, CDR1 is LGHDT and CDR2 is YNNKEL (reference sequence). This CDR3 comprises 15 residues. V lost 5 bases, J lost 1 base, and 4 bases stayed unmatched. The CDR3 DNA reads TGTGCCAGCAGCTCCTGGACTAGCGGCACAGATACGCAGTATTTT. The encoded protein is CASSSWTSGTDTQYF.